The 14 T cell receptor beta chains given below trace back to one sample, sequenced in a study of blood T cell repertoires in COVID-19. Only in-frame clones appear in the TCRdb table, and some are missing; sequencing was by immunoSEQ multiplex PCR. Of 120,000 or so clones in the sample, about 87% were seen once. Sequencing input: peripheral blood. These receptors were collected from a woman aged 55-70 years with acute or convalescent COVID-19.

V usage is TRBV4-1 and J usage is TRBJ2-3; D not resolved. Trimming left V 5 bases short and J 2 bases short, with 5 bases between. The V gene's germline CDR1 is MGHRA and CDR2 YSYEKL. The CDR3 spans 12 residues. This CDR3 is CASSEITDTQYF. For the CDR3, the DNA is TGCGCCAGCAGCGAGATCACAGATACGCAGTATTTT.

The chain combines TRBV29-1 with TRBJ2-3; D is possibly TRBD2 (6 bases). In germline, CDR1 is SQVTM, CDR2 ANQGSEA. Between the trimmed V and J ends, which lost 6 bases and 0 bases, there was a span of 10 bases. The CDR3 is made up of 13 amino acids. The CDR3 nucleotides are TGCAGCGTAGCTGCGGGAAGCACAGATACGCAGTATTTT. As protein: CSVAAGSTDTQYF.

The chain recombines TRBV28 with TRBJ2-5, with D maybe TRBD1 (5 bases). V lost 3 bases to trimming and J lost 0 bases, with 11 bases between them. The germline gives CDR1 MDHEN, CDR2 SYDVKM. The CDR3 spans 15 residues. CDR3 loop: CASSLGGAHQETQYF. CDR3 bases: TGTGCCAGCAGTTTGGGTGGGGCTCACCAAGAGACCCAGTACTTC. The entire variable domain, with the rest obtained from reference TRBV28 and TRBJ2-5, is as follows: DVKVTQSSRYLVKRTGEKVFLECVQDMDHENMFWYRQDPGLGLRLIYFSYDVKMKEKGDIPEGYSVSREKKERFSLILESASTNQTSMYLCASSLGGAHQETQYFGPGTRLLVL.

The genes are TRBV27 and TRBJ2-7; TRBD2 might be the D (5 bases). Trimming pared 3 bases from V and 0 bases from J, leaving 12 bases between. The CDR3 length is 15 residues. Per the germline V gene, CDR1 is MNHEY and CDR2 is SMNVEV (reference sequence). The CDR3 DNA follows: TGTGCCAGCAGTTTCCCACGGGGTCCCTCCTACGAGCAGTACTTC. Translating it yields CASSFPRGPSYEQYF.

This clone has a count of ten or more. V gene TRBV6-5 combines with J gene TRBJ1-2; TRBD1 matches at 8 bases. The length of the CDR3 is 14 residues. Losses at the gene ends were 6 bases for V and 4 bases for J; bases not matched to a gene: 7. Germline CDR1 reads MNHEY; CDR2 reads SVGAGI. CDR3 DNA sequence: TGTGCCAGCAGGTTGGACAGGGCTCCCTATGGCTACACCTTC. This codes for CASRLDRAPYGYTF.

This clone was seen once. The CDR3 loop is CASSPLPELEGRTGNTIYF. The CDR3 region has the DNA TGTGCCAGCTCACCACTACCTGAATTGGAGGGACGGACTGGAAACACCATATATTTT. This chain connects TRBV18 to TRBJ1-3; the D gene is possibly TRBD1 (5 bases). Trimming shortened V by 1 base and J by 2 bases, and 21 bases separated the two germline ends. The length of the CDR3 is 19 residues. In germline, CDR1 is KGHSH, CDR2 LQKENI.

The chain combines TRBV18 with TRBJ1-5, with D hard to call. V was pared by 2 bases and J by 7 bases, with 9 bases between. The CDR3 sequence is 13 residues long. The germline V gene encodes CDR1 KGHSH and CDR2 LQKENI. The CDR3 bases are TGTGCCAGCTCACCAGAGGAGGAACAGCCCCAGCATTTT. Encoded protein: CASSPEEEQPQHF.

This rearrangement joins TRBV9 to TRBJ2-5; possible D gene TRBD2, 5 bases. This CDR3 is built from 15 residues. The ends were cut back, 0 bases at V and 1 base at J, with 10 bases in the middle. Germline loops: CDR1 SGDLS, CDR2 YYNGEE. The CDR3 loop is CASSVGGPPQETQYF. The CDR3 bases are TGTGCCAGCAGCGTAGGAGGGCCCCCCCAAGAGACCCAGTACTTC.

The chain is built from TRBV27 and TRBJ2-7, with a weak D call TRBD2 (5 bases). The CDR3 runs to 15 residues. V was cut by 4 bases and J by 1 base, with 14 bases left in between. Germline V CDR1 and CDR2: MNHEY, SMNVEV (reference sequence). CDR3 coding DNA: TGTGCCAGCAGTTCGTGGGAGAAGCAGTCCTACGAGCAGTACTTC. Translation: CASSSWEKQSYEQYF.

The rearrangement uses TRBV27 and TRBJ2-1; TRBD1 might be the D (6 bases). CDR3 length: 15 residues. The ends were cut back, 6 bases at V and 0 bases at J, with 12 bases in the middle. CDR1 and CDR2 (germline): MNHEY, SMNVEV (reference sequence). The CDR3 here is CASRGDMSSYNEQFF. DNA for the CDR3: TGTGCCAGCAGGGGGGACATGAGCTCCTACAATGAGCAGTTCTTC.

V gene TRBV10-2 combines with J gene TRBJ1-1; 8 nucleotides match TRBD1. Trimming took 6 bases from V and 8 from J; bases not matched to a gene: 2. Germline-derived CDR1 and CDR2 are WSHSY and SAAADI. The CDR3 covers 11 residues. The CDR3 region is CASSRTGEAFF. The CDR3 nucleotides read TGCGCCAGCAGCCGGACAGGGGAAGCTTTCTTT.

This clone has a handful of counts. Other DNA sequences in the sample encode the same CDR3. The chain uses TRBV27 and TRBJ2-1, with 9 bases lining up with TRBD2. Unmatched junction bases numbered 1, after V lost 3 bases and J lost 7 bases. The germline V gene encodes CDR1 MNHEY and CDR2 SMNVEV (reference sequence). CDR3 length: 13 amino acids. CDR3 sequence (DNA): TGTGCCAGCAGTTTCAGCGGGAGGAATGAGCAGTTCTTC. Residues: CASSFSGRNEQFF.

The chain has TRBV19 and TRBJ1-4; D unresolved. CDR1 LNHDA and CDR2 SQIVND come from the germline V gene (reference sequence). Trimming took off 4 bases at V and 8 bases at J, with 11 bases between the two ends. The CDR3 is made up of 13 amino acids. The chain's CDR3 is CASSTFWEEKLFF. Here the CDR3 DNA reads TGTGCCAGTAGTACCTTTTGGGAGGAAAAACTGTTTTTT.

This chain connects TRBV19 to TRBJ1-5; perhaps TRBD1 as D (6 bases). Trimming removed 3 bases at V and 6 bases at J, with 15 bases between. Germline V gene sequence: CDR1 LNHDA, CDR2 SQIVND (reference sequence). The CDR3 has 15 amino acids. Here the CDR3 DNA reads TGTGCCAGTAGTATCGGCCAGGGGCGTCGTCAGCCCCAGCATTTT. It yields the protein CASSIGQGRRQPQHF.